The 26 T cell receptor beta chains below come from one sample, sequenced in a study of OX40 agonist ivuxolimab in advanced cancers. Produced via immunoSEQ multiplex PCR; TCRdb's table is partial and in-frame only. The table shows tens of thousands of clones, with 80% to 90% occurring only once. The sample consisted of CD4+ or CD8+ T cells sorted from blood, taken in a trial of the OX40 agonist ivuxolimab. These receptors all stem from an adult with an advanced solid tumor such as melanoma, head and neck, liver or kidney cancer.

The chain has TRBV5-4 and TRBJ2-5; 10 bases map to TRBD2. CDR1 is SGHNT, CDR2 YYREEE, per germline (reference sequence). V lost 0 bases to trimming and J lost 4 bases; unmatched junction nucleotides: 6. There are 16 residues in the CDR3. This chain's CDR3 is CASSLGSGRAVETQYF. Here the CDR3 DNA reads TGTGCCAGCAGCTTGGGGAGCGGGAGGGCCGTAGAGACCCAGTACTTC. The entire variable domain, with the rest obtained from reference TRBV5-4 and TRBJ2-5, is as follows: ETGVTQSPTHLIKTRGQQVTLRCSSQSGHNTVSWYQQALGQGPQFIFQYYREEENGRGNFPPRFSGLQFPNYSSELNVNALELDDSALYLCASSLGSGRAVETQYFGPGTRLLVL.

The count of this clone is one. This chain uses TRBV7-3 with TRBJ2-7; D is possibly TRBD2 (7 bases). Deletions cut 0 bases from V and 4 bases from J, with 13 bases between. Germline V gene data show CDR1 as SGHTA and CDR2 as FQGTGA. This CDR3 spans 15 amino acids. CDR3 protein: CASSLTPRGAYEQYF. The CDR3 DNA reads as TGTGCCAGCAGCTTAACACCACGGGGGGCTTACGAGCAGTACTTC.

In its sample, this clone was seen a few times. The V call is TRBV7-8, the J call TRBJ2-7, with D unresolved. The CDR3 loop spans 13 amino acids. Germline V CDR1 and CDR2: SGHVS, FQNEAQ. V was clipped by 3 bases and J by 6 bases, with 12 bases between them. The CDR3 loop reads CASSFDPFGEQYV. The CDR3 nucleotides are TGTGCCAGCAGCTTCGATCCCTTTGGCGAGCAGTACGTC.

This clone was counted a few times. The rearrangement uses TRBV7-2 and TRBJ1-1, with D possibly TRBD1 on 6 matching bases. Trimming took off 3 bases at V and 4 bases at J, with 12 bases between the two ends. This CDR3 is built from 14 residues. Germline V gene sequence: CDR1 SGHTA, CDR2 FQGNSA. CDR3 nucleotides: TGTGCCAGCAGCTTTCCGACAGGTGCCACTGAAGCTTTCTTT. It is translated as CASSFPTGATEAFF.

V is TRBV5-1 and J is TRBJ2-7, with 10 bases identical to TRBD2. The germline CDR1 and CDR2 sequences are SGHRS and YFSETQ. The CDR3 loop spans 15 amino acids. After removal of 3 bases from V and 3 bases from J, the junction contained 6 bases not matched to a gene. In nucleotides, the CDR3 is TGCGCCAGCAGCTACTTAGCGGGAGGAGGCTACGAGCAGTACTTC. It is translated as CASSYLAGGGYEQYF.

The chain has TRBV10-3 and TRBJ1-5; 9 bases agree with TRBD1. The CDR3 runs to 14 residues. V was pared by 6 bases and J by 4 bases, with 4 bases of the junction left unmatched. From germline, CDR1 is ENHRY and CDR2 SYGVKD. CDR3 sequence (DNA): TGTGCCATCAGAGCCGGGACAGGGAATCAGCCCCAGCATTTT. Amino acid sequence: CAIRAGTGNQPQHF.

The chain uses TRBV9 and TRBJ2-1, with D hard to call. V shed 2 bases and J shed 2 bases, with 14 bases lying between them. Germline lookup yields CDR1 SGDLS and CDR2 YYNGEE. The CDR3 has 16 amino acids. CDR3 nucleotide sequence: TGTGCCAGCAGCGTCCTCCCTGAAGGCACCTACAATGAGCAGTTCTTC. Translation gives CASSVLPEGTYNEQFF.

The V gene is TRBV19, the J gene TRBJ1-1, with 7 bases identical to TRBD1. The CDR3 totals 13 residues. From germline, CDR1 is LNHDA and CDR2 SQIVND (reference sequence). V trimming: 6 bases; J trimming: 1 base; junction bases outside the gene matches: 2. CDR3 protein: CASRDRRNTEAFF. In DNA, the CDR3 is TGTGCCAGTAGGGACAGGCGGAACACTGAAGCTTTCTTT.

This chain links TRBV11-2 with TRBJ2-2; D might be TRBD1 or TRBD2, each matching 6 bases. This CDR3 has 17 residues. Germline V gene lookup returns CDR1 SGHAT and CDR2 FQNNGV. V lost 3 bases, J lost 1 base, and 15 bases lay in between. The CDR3 coding sequence is TGTGCCAGCAGCTTCCGGGGGCGAGGGAGGAACACCGGGGAGCTGTTTTTT. Protein: CASSFRGRGRNTGELFF.

The count of this clone is one. The chain joins TRBV6-1 to TRBJ2-3; 7 nucleotides align to TRBD2. CDR1 and CDR2 from the germline V gene are MNHNS and SASEGT. Trimming removed 4 bases from V and 0 bases from J; junction bases left unmatched: 4. The CDR3 loop spans 15 amino acids. This chain's CDR3 is CASSGTSHSTDTQYF. The CDR3 DNA is TGTGCCAGCAGTGGGACTAGTCATAGCACAGATACGCAGTATTTT.

J is TRBJ1-2 and V is TRBV15, with 8 positions matching TRBD1. Germline V gene lookup returns CDR1 LNHNV and CDR2 YYDKDF (reference sequence). The CDR3 contains 15 residues. V gave up 6 bases and J gave up 4 bases; unmatched junction bases: 10. The DNA for the CDR3 is TGTGCCACCAGTTCCGGCAGGGGGCTGAGCTATGGCTACACCTTC. Translated: CATSSGRGLSYGYTF.

The chain joins TRBV6-5 to TRBJ2-2; D unresolved. This CDR3 is built from 12 residues. Germline V gives CDR1 MNHEY, CDR2 SVGAGI. V lost 11 bases and J 1 base, leaving 8 bases between the germline ends. The CDR3 DNA is TGTGCCTCCCGCGGGAACACCGGGGAGCTGTTTTTT. Encoded protein: CASRGNTGELFF.

The rearrangement links TRBV6-4 to TRBJ1-2; TRBD1 might be the D (5 bases). The CDR3 is 12 residues long. Germline CDR1 reads MRHNA; CDR2 reads SNTAGT. Trimming left V 5 bases short and J 4 bases short, with 8 bases between. The CDR3 protein is CASSTQGYGYTF. CDR3 DNA: TGTGCCAGCAGTACGCAGGGCTATGGCTACACCTTC.

The V call is TRBV10-3, the J call TRBJ1-1; tentatively, D is TRBD1 (5 bases). CDR3 length: 14 amino acids. V shed 5 bases and J shed 1 base, with 11 bases lying between them. The germline V gene encodes CDR1 ENHRY and CDR2 SYGVKD. The CDR3 region is CAISHGTENTEAFF. The CDR3 DNA reads TGTGCCATCAGTCACGGGACGGAGAACACTGAAGCTTTCTTT.

In its sample, this clone was seen once. V gene TRBV6-5 combines with J gene TRBJ1-1; D gene unclear. Looked up from germline, CDR1 is MNHEY and CDR2 is SVGAGI. Trimming took off 2 bases at V and 2 bases at J, with 6 bases between the two ends. This CDR3 has 13 residues. CDR3 loop: CASSYTRNTEAFF. Here the CDR3 DNA reads TGTGCCAGCAGTTACACCAGAAACACTGAAGCTTTCTTT.

This clone occurred a few times. The V and J genes are TRBV21-1 and TRBJ1-1. TRBV21-1 is an annotated pseudogene. The CDR3 contains 13 residues. The CDR3 DNA follows: TGTGCCAGCAGCAAAGCGGGGTACAGAGAAGCTTTCTTT. Protein sequence: CASSKAGYREAFF.

The rearrangement joins TRBV30 to TRBJ1-4; D is unresolved. The CDR3 is made up of 13 amino acids. The V and J ends lost 2 bases and 0 bases respectively, with 4 bases between them. The germline CDR1 and CDR2 sequences are GTSNPN and SVGIG (reference sequence). CDR3 in amino acids: CAWSWATNEKLFF. Here the CDR3 DNA reads TGTGCCTGGAGTTGGGCAACTAATGAAAAACTGTTTTTT.

This clone has a single count. The CDR3 DNA is TGTGCCAGCAGACATGATCTGGACGGATCCTACGAGCAGTACTTC. Protein: CASRHDLDGSYEQYF. The J gene is TRBJ2-7, the V gene TRBV27; unclear D gene. Deletions cut 6 bases from V and 1 base from J, with 16 bases between. The CDR3 is 15 amino acids. The germline V gene encodes CDR1 MNHEY and CDR2 SMNVEV (reference sequence).

The chain joins TRBV7-3 to TRBJ2-2; D gene ambiguous. CDR3 length: 13 amino acids. The V and J ends lost 0 bases and 6 bases respectively, with 5 bases between them. Germline loops: CDR1 SGHTA, CDR2 FQGTGA. Here the CDR3 reads CASSLTVAGELFF. CDR3 DNA: TGTGCCAGCAGCTTAACGGTGGCCGGGGAGCTGTTTTTT.

The chain joins TRBV6-5 to TRBJ1-1; weak D call: TRBD1 (6 bases). Germline assignment: CDR1 MNHEY and CDR2 SVGAGI. CDR3 length equals 16 residues. V lost 2 bases and J 3 bases, leaving 16 bases between the germline ends. The CDR3 coding sequence is TGTGCCAGCAGTTACCGGGGGGCGCAATTTGACACTGAAGCTTTCTTT. Its translation: CASSYRGAQFDTEAFF.

The DNA of the CDR3 is TGTGCCAGCAGCGTACGGACTAGCGGGAGCGGAAATACGCAGTATTTT. Its translation: CASSVRTSGSGNTQYF. This sequence joins TRBV7-2 and TRBJ2-3; 13 positions agree with TRBD2. The CDR3 runs 16 residues. CDR1 and CDR2 from the germline V gene are SGHTA and FQGNSA. V lost 5 bases, J lost 7 bases, and 9 bases stayed unmatched.

J is TRBJ1-3 and V is TRBV10-2; unclear D gene. The CDR3 covers 14 residues. Deletions cut 5 bases from V and 2 bases from J, with 10 bases between. The germline V gene has CDR1 WSHSY and CDR2 SAAADI. The CDR3 DNA reads TGCGCCAGCAGTTCAGTGGCAGCTGGAAACACCATATATTTT. Translated: CASSSVAAGNTIYF.

The V call is TRBV18, the J call TRBJ2-1; 9 bases match TRBD2. The V gene's germline CDR1 is KGHSH and CDR2 LQKENI. The trim removed 6 bases at V and 7 bases at J, leaving 16 bases unmatched. The CDR3 runs to 17 residues. As DNA, the CDR3 is TGTGCCAGCTCCCACCGGGGGGTTAGCGGGAGAGGGAATGAGCAGTTCTTC. Translating gives CASSHRGVSGRGNEQFF.

This chain uses TRBV9 with TRBJ2-1; tentative D call: TRBD1 (6 bases). This CDR3 region has 14 residues. Trimming cost V 2 bases and J 5 bases, with 11 bases left between them. Germline assignment: CDR1 SGDLS and CDR2 YYNGEE. CDR3 protein: CASSVTGRNNEQFF. CDR3 DNA sequence: TGTGCCAGCAGCGTTACAGGGAGAAACAATGAGCAGTTCTTC. The full variable domain, with the rest looked up from reference TRBV9 and TRBJ2-1, is DSGVTQTPKHLITATGQRVTLRCSPRSGDLSVYWYQQSLDQGLQFLIQYYNGEERAKGNILERFSAQQFPDLHSELNLSSLELGDSALYFCASSVTGRNNEQFFGPGTRLTVL.

CDR3 DNA sequence: TGTGCCAGCAGCCTCTATGCTGGGGAGGGGACAGATACGCAGTATTTT. It yields the protein CASSLYAGEGTDTQYF. This sequence joins TRBV5-4 and TRBJ2-3; 7 bases align to TRBD2. The CDR3 loop spans 16 amino acids. V shed 4 bases, J shed 3 bases, and the junction held 11 bases outside the gene matches. Germline CDR1 is SGHNT and CDR2 is YYREEE (reference sequence).

The CDR3 region is CASSLSTTPTPGPTNYGYTF. The CDR3 nucleotides are TGTGCCAGCAGTTTATCAACTACACCGACTCCGGGACCGACTAACTATGGCTACACCTTC. The rearrangement uses TRBV27 and TRBJ1-2; perhaps TRBD1 as D (5 bases). The V end lost 0 bases, the J end lost 0 bases, and 23 bases lay between the germline ends. This CDR3 is 20 amino acids long. Per germline, CDR1 MNHEY and CDR2 SMNVEV (reference sequence).